This is a list of T cell receptor beta chains from one sample in a study of early T cells in non-severe SARS-CoV-2 infection. TCRdb re-derived calls from the 5' RACE reads in MiXCR, one entry per CDR3 protein. The sample consists of 100,000 to 150,000 distinct CDR3 sequences, around 14% of them appearing once. The specimen was whole blood. The receptors come from an adult who was a healthcare worker with PCR-confirmed SARS-CoV-2 infection or an uninfected control (not recorded which). Both conserved end residues are part of each CDR3. A D gene is named only where the DNA matches it firmly. The listing skips clone size in some rows; elsewhere it reads once, few, many or a size class.

TRBJ2-1 | TRBV10-3 | many | TRBD1 | TGTGCCATCAGTCCAACGGGACAGGGATACAATGAGCAGTTCTTC | CAISPTGQGYNEQFF
TRBJ2-5 | TRBV7-9 | NA | TRBD2 | TGTGCCAGCAGCTCGACTAGCGGGGTAGAGACCCAGTACTTC | CASSSTSGVETQYF
TRBJ1-6 | TRBV30 | many | NA | TGTGCCTGGAGGGCAGGGGACAATTCACCCCTCCACTTT | CAWRAGDNSPLHF
TRBJ2-3 | TRBV5-5 | NA | NA | TGTGCCAGCAGCTATAGACAGGCGGGAGATACGCAGTATTTT | CASSYRQAGDTQYF
TRBJ1-1 | TRBV12-3/TRBV12-4 | many | NA | TGTGCCAGCAGTACCTTAGGGGGTACTGAAGCTTTCTTT | CASSTLGGTEAFF
TRBJ2-1 | TRBV3-1 | few | TRBD2 | TGTGCCAGCAGCCAACAGGAGTGGGGACTAGCATCGGGGAATGAGCAGTTCTTC | CASSQQEWGLASGNEQFF
TRBJ2-3 | TRBV7-9 | few | TRBD2 | TGTGCCAGCAGCCCTAGGAGCGGGGGGGCAGATACGCAGTATTTT | CASSPRSGGADTQYF
TRBJ1-6 | TRBV6-2/TRBV6-3 | NA | NA | TGTGCCAGCAGTCCCGGCAGGGCCCATTCACCCCTCCACTTT | CASSPGRAHSPLHF
TRBJ2-1 | TRBV6-2/TRBV6-3 | NA | NA | TGTGCCAGCCGGGGAATCGTGAATGAGCAGTTCTTC | CASRGIVNEQFF
TRBJ2-3 | TRBV5-1 | many | NA | TGCGCCAGCAGGTCAGATACAGATACGCAGTATTTT | CASRSDTDTQYF
TRBJ1-6 | TRBV12-5 | NA | TRBD1 | TGTGCTAGTAGATTTGGACAGGATGATTCACCCCTCCACTTT | CASRFGQDDSPLHF
TRBJ1-1 | TRBV29-1 | NA | NA | TGCAGCGTTGCTAACAGATTGATGAACACTGAAGCTTTCTTT | CSVANRLMNTEAFF
TRBJ2-7 | TRBV6-1 | few | NA | TGTGCCAGCAGTGAAAGGGTAGGGACCTACGAGCAGTACTTC | CASSERVGTYEQYF